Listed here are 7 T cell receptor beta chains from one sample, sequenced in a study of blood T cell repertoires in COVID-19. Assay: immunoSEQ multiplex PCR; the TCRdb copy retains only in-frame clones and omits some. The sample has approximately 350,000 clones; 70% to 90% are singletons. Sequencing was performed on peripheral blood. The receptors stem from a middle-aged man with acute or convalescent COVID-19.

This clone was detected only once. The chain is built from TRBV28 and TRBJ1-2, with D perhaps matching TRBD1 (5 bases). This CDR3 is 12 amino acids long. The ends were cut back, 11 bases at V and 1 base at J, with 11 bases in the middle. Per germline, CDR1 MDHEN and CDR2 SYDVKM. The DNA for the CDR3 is TGTGCCGCCTGGGGGGGTAACTATGGCTACACCTTC. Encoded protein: CAAWGGNYGYTF.

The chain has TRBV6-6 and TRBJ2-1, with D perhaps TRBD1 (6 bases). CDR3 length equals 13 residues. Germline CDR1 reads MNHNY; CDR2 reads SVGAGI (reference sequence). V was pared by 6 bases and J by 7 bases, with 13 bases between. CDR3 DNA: TGTGCCAGCAGGGACTCCAGGGGAAATGAGCAGTTCTTC. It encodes CASRDSRGNEQFF.

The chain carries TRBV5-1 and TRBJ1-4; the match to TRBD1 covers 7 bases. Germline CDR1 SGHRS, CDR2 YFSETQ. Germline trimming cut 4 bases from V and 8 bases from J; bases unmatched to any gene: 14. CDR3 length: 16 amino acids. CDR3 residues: CASSPGQTNTGEKLFF. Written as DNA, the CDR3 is TGCGCCAGCAGCCCGGGACAGACCAACACCGGGGAAAAACTGTTTTTT.

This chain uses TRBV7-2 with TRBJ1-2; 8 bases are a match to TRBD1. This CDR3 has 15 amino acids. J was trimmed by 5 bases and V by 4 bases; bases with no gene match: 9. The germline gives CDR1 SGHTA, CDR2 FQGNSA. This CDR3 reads CASSSTWTGWYGYTF. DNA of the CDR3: TGTGCCAGCAGCTCTACTTGGACAGGGTGGTATGGCTACACCTTC.

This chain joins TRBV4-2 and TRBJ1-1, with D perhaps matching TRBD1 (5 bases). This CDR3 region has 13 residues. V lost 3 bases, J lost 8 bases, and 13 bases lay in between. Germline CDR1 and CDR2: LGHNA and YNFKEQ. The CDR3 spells CASSQGWGSEAFF. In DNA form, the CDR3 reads TGTGCCAGCAGCCAGGGGTGGGGCAGCGAAGCTTTCTTT.

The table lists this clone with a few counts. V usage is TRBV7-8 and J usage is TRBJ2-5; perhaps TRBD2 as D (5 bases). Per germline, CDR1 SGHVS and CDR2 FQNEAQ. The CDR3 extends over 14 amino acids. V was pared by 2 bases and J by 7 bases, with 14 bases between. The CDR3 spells CASSLRTAVATQYF. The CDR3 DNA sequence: TGTGCCAGCAGCTTACGTACAGCGGTGGCGACCCAGTACTTC.

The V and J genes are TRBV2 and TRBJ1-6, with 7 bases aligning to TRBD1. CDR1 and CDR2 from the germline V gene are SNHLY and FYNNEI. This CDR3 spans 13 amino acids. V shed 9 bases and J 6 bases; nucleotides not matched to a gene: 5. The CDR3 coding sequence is TGTGCCAGTGAGACAGGGAGTAATTCACCCCTCCACTTT. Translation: CASETGSNSPLHF.